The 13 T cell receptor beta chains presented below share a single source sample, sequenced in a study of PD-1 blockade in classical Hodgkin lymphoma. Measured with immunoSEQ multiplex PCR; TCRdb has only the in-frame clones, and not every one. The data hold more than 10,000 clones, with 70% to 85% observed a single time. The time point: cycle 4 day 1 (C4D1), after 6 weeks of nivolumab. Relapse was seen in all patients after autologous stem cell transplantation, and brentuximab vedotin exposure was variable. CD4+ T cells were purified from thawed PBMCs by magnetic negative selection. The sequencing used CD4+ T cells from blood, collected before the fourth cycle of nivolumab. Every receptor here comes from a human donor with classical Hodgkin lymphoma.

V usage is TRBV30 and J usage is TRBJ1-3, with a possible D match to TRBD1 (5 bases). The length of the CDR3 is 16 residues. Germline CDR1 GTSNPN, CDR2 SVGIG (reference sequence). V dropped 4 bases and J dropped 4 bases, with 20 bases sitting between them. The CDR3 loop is CAWTSRRGAGGNTIYF. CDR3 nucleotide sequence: TGTGCCTGGACCTCGAGGAGGGGCGCGGGCGGAAACACCATATATTTT.

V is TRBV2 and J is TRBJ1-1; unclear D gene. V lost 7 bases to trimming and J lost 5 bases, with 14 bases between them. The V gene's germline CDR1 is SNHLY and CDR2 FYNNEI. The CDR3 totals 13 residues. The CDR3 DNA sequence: TGTGCCAGCAATGGAGCCCGGGGTACTGAAGCTTTCTTT. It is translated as CASNGARGTEAFF.

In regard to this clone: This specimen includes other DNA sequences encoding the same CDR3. The CDR3 DNA reads TGTGCCAGCAGCTTAGGGGCCGGGGGCTACGAGCAGTACTTC. Translation gives CASSLGAGGYEQYF. The chain has TRBV7-2 and TRBJ2-7; D perhaps matches TRBD2 (6 bases). Trimming removed 1 base at V and 3 bases at J, with 10 bases between. The germline V gene has CDR1 SGHTA and CDR2 FQGNSA. The length of the CDR3 is 14 residues.

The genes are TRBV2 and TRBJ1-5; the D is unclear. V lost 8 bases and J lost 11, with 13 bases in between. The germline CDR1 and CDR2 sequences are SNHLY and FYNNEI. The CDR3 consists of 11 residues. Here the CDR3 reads CASAEFGSQHF. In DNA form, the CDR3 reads TGTGCCAGCGCTGAATTCGGGTCCCAGCATTTT.

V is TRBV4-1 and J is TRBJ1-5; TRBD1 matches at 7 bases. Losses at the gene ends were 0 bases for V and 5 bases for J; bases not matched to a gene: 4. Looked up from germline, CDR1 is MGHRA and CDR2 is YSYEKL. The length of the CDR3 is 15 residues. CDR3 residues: CASSQDGTGDQPQHF. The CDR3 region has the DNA TGCGCCAGCAGCCAAGATGGTACAGGGGATCAGCCCCAGCATTTT.

The CDR3 here is CASSSQETQYF. The CDR3 region has the DNA TGCGCCAGCAGCTCTCAAGAGACCCAGTACTTC. The chain couples TRBV5-1 to TRBJ2-5; no clear D. CDR3 length: 11 amino acids. Trimming took 3 bases from V and 2 from J, leaving 2 bases between them. Germline V gives CDR1 SGHRS, CDR2 YFSETQ. The full variable domain, rest sourced from reference TRBV5-1 and TRBJ2-5, is KAGVTQTPRYLIKTRGQQVTLSCSPISGHRSVSWYQQTPGQGLQFLFEYFSETQRNKGNFPGRFSGRQFSNSRSEMNVSTLELGDSALYLCASSSQETQYFGPGTRLLVL.

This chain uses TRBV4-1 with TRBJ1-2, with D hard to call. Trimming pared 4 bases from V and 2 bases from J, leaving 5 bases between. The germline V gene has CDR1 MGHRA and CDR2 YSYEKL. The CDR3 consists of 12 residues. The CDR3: CASSRQNYGYTF. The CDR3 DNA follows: TGCGCCAGCAGCCGCCAGAACTATGGCTACACCTTC.

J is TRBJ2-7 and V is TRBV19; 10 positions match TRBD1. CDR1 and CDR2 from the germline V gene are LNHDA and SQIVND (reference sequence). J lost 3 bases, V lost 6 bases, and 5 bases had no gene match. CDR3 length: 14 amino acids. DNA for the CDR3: TGTGCCAGTAGGGTGGGACAGGGGCTCTACGAGCAGTACTTC. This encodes CASRVGQGLYEQYF.

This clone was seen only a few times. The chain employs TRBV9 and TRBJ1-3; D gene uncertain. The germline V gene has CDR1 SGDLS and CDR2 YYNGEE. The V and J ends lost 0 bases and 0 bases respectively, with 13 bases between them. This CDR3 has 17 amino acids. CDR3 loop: CASSVAPGANSGNTIYF. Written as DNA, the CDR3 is TGTGCCAGCAGCGTAGCGCCAGGCGCCAACTCTGGAAACACCATATATTTT.

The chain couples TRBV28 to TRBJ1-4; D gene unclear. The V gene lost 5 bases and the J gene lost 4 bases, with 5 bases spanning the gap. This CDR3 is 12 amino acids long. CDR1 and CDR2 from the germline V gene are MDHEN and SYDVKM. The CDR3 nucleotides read TGTGCCAGCAGTGCAAGTAATGAAAAACTGTTTTTT. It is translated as CASSASNEKLFF.

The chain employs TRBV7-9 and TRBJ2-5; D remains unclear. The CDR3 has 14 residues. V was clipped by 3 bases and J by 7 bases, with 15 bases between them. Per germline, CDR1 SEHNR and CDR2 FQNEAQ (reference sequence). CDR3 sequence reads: CASSFVPGVGTQYF. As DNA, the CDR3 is TGTGCCAGCAGCTTCGTCCCCGGTGTGGGGACCCAGTACTTC.

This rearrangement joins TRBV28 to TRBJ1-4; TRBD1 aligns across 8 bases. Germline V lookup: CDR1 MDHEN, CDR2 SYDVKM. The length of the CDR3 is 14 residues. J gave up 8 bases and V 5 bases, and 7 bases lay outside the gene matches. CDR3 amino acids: CASSLQGAPEKLFF. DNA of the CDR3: TGTGCCAGCAGTCTCCAGGGGGCGCCCGAAAAACTGTTTTTT.

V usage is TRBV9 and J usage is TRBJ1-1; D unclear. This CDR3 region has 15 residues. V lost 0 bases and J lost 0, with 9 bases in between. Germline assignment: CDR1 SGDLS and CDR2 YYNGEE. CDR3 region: CASSVAFGVNTEAFF. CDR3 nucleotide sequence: TGTGCCAGCAGCGTAGCTTTTGGGGTGAACACTGAAGCTTTCTTT.